Listed below are T cell receptor beta chains from one sample, sequenced in a study of blood T cell repertoires in COVID-19. Clones were sequenced by immunoSEQ multiplex PCR, and TCRdb holds only the in-frame ones, with some missing. Of under 200,000 clones in the sample, roughly 84% were seen once. The specimen sequenced was PBMCs or T cells enriched from blood (not recorded which). The receptors shown here come from a woman between 45 and 65 years old who had recovered from COVID-19. Each CDR3 is given with its conserved first and last residue. The D gene is left open where the match is weak. Where a row states a size, it is once, few, many or the class of an expanded clone; other rows omit it.

J: TRBJ1-3
V: TRBV5-1
D: .
size: .
CDR3: CASSLNFQGTSGNTIYF
DNA: TGCGCCAGCAGCTTGAACTTCCAGGGGACCTCTGGAAACACCATATATTTT

J: TRBJ2-1
V: TRBV6-4
D: TRBD2
size: .
CDR3: CASSETSGSNEQFF
DNA: TGTGCCAGCAGTGAAACTAGCGGGAGCAATGAGCAGTTCTTC

J: TRBJ2-1
V: TRBV19
D: TRBD2
size: .
CDR3: CASTGPAGGGYNEQFF
DNA: TGTGCCAGTACCGGACCAGCGGGAGGTGGCTACAATGAGCAGTTCTTC

J: TRBJ2-7
V: TRBV10-3
D: TRBD2
size: .
CDR3: CAISGGTKTYEQYF
DNA: TGTGCCATCAGTGGGGGGACTAAAACCTACGAGCAGTACTTC

J: TRBJ2-7
V: TRBV11-2
D: .
size: .
CDR3: CASSSNGFEGYEQYF
DNA: TGTGCCAGCAGCTCCAATGGTTTCGAGGGCTACGAGCAGTACTTC

J: TRBJ2-1
V: TRBV7-9
D: .
size: .
CDR3: CASRRGGYNEQFF
DNA: TGTGCCAGCAGACGAGGGGGTTACAATGAGCAGTTCTTC

J: TRBJ1-4
V: TRBV5-5
D: .
size: .
CDR3: CASSSRPTNEKLFF
DNA: TGTGCCAGCAGCTCCCGTCCAACTAATGAAAAACTGTTTTTT

J: TRBJ1-2
V: TRBV4-1
D: .
size: .
CDR3: CASSQGQATNYGYTF
DNA: TGCGCCAGCAGCCAAGGACAGGCTACTAACTATGGCTACACCTTC

J: TRBJ2-3
V: TRBV7-6
D: .
size: .
CDR3: CASSFSVRGTDTQYF
DNA: TGTGCCAGCAGCTTTAGTGTTCGAGGTACAGATACGCAGTATTTT

J: TRBJ1-5
V: TRBV6-5
D: TRBD1
size: .
CDR3: CASRTGLGNQPQHF
DNA: TGTGCCAGCAGGACAGGGCTCGGCAATCAGCCCCAGCATTTT

J: TRBJ2-5
V: TRBV6-2/TRBV6-3
D: .
size: .
CDR3: CASSYLRRPETQYF
DNA: TGTGCCAGCAGTTATTTGAGGCGGCCAGAGACCCAGTACTTC

J: TRBJ2-1
V: TRBV4-3
D: .
size: once
CDR3: CASSPGSWSYNEQFF
DNA: TGCGCCAGCAGCCCCGGTTCGTGGTCCTACAATGAGCAGTTCTTC

J: TRBJ2-1
V: TRBV28
D: .
size: .
CDR3: CASSLTSSTSLLQFF
DNA: TGTGCCAGCAGTTTGACTAGTTCTACTTCGTTGTTGCAGTTCTTC

J: TRBJ1-3
V: TRBV18
D: .
size: once
CDR3: CASSSDRISGNTIYF
DNA: TGTGCCAGCTCATCTGACAGGATCTCTGGAAACACCATATATTTT

J: TRBJ1-4
V: TRBV3-1/TRBV3-2
D: .
size: .
CDR3: CASSQKGTNEKLFF
DNA: TGTGCCAGCAGCCAAAAGGGGACTAATGAAAAACTGTTTTTT

J: TRBJ2-3
V: TRBV24-1
D: TRBD2
size: .
CDR3: CATSDWGTSGGDPSTDTQYF
DNA: TGTGCCACCAGTGATTGGGGGACTAGCGGAGGAGACCCTAGCACAGATACGCAGTATTTT

J: TRBJ2-3
V: TRBV14
D: .
size: .
CDR3: CASSPGADTQYF
DNA: TGTGCCAGCAGCCCGGGGGCAGATACGCAGTATTTT

J: TRBJ1-3
V: TRBV28
D: .
size: .
CDR3: CASSRSESSGNTIYF
DNA: TGTGCCAGCAGTCGCAGCGAGAGCTCTGGAAACACCATATATTTT

J: TRBJ1-1
V: TRBV5-4
D: .
size: .
CDR3: CASSIVAGEAFF
DNA: TGTGCCAGCAGCATAGTCGCCGGGGAAGCTTTCTTT

J: TRBJ2-7
V: TRBV28
D: TRBD1
size: .
CDR3: CASSFRGQGAREQYF
DNA: TGTGCCAGCAGTTTCAGGGGACAGGGGGCGCGGGAGCAGTACTTC

J: TRBJ1-2
V: TRBV28
D: TRBD1
size: .
CDR3: CASSPPDRDHYGYTF
DNA: TGTGCCAGCAGTCCCCCCGACAGGGACCACTATGGCTACACCTTC

J: TRBJ1-6
V: TRBV5-1
D: TRBD1
size: .
CDR3: CASSLVGQGNSPLHF
DNA: TGCGCCAGCAGCTTGGTGGGACAGGGCAATTCACCCCTCCACTTT

J: TRBJ1-5
V: TRBV10-2
D: .
size: .
CDR3: CASSESTLRNQPQHF
DNA: TGCGCCAGCAGTGAGTCGACATTGCGCAATCAGCCCCAGCATTTT

J: TRBJ2-1
V: TRBV2
D: .
size: .
CDR3: CASSSEQFF
DNA: TGTGCCAGCTCGAGTGAGCAGTTCTTC